The clone carrying this T cell receptor beta chain was picked up a small number of times. The sample carries other DNA sequences with the same CDR3. This sample is part of a study of beta chain features in type 1 diabetes. The whole isolated RNA underwent reverse transcription, so sequencing captured expressed TCRB transcripts. Assay used: immunoSEQ multiplex PCR; TCRdb lists only in-frame clones, some missing. The sample lists about 200,000 clones, approximately 11% occurring once. V lost 0 bases, J lost 1 base, and 7 bases lay in between. The V gene's germline CDR1 is SGHRS and CDR2 YFSETQ. This CDR3 has 14 amino acids.

Sequenced sample: central memory CD4+ T cells from blood. V usage is TRBV5-1 and J usage is TRBJ1-2; TRBD1 is a possible D gene (5 bases). The sequence was collected from a man aged 18 to 30 in good health. This CDR3 reads CASSLVQGNYGYTF. CDR3 DNA sequence: TGCGCCAGCAGCTTGGTCCAGGGTAACTATGGCTACACCTTC.